This T cell receptor beta chain was identified during a study of T cell changes during pregnancy in multiple sclerosis. The V gene end was trimmed by 5 bases and the J gene end by 5 bases; junction bases not matched to a gene: 6. This CDR3 has 15 residues. CDR1 SNHLY and CDR2 FYNNEI come from the germline V gene. TCRdb keeps only in-frame clones here, not all; method: immunoSEQ multiplex PCR. This table has about 42,000 clones, more than 90% appearing once. This clone appeared a single time. This sample comprised CD4+ T cells from peripheral blood mononuclear cells, obtained after pregnancy. This chain links TRBV2 with TRBJ1-6, with 7 bases identical to TRBD1. The source of this sequence is a female donor in good health, enrolled as a control in a pregnancy study. The CDR3 DNA sequence: TGTGCCAGCAGTCGACAGGGATACAATAATTCACCCCTCCACTTT. This translates into CASSRQGYNNSPLHF. Looking up the rest from reference TRBV2 and TRBJ1-6 gives the full variable domain: EPEVTQTPSHQVTQMGQEVILRCVPISNHLYFYWYRQILGQKVEFLVSFYNNEISEKSEIFDDQFSVERPDGSNFTLKIRSTKLEDSAMYFCASSRQGYNNSPLHFGNGTRLTVT.